This T cell receptor (beta chain) comes out of a study of healthy donors' naive CD4 and CD8 T cells. A linear amplification protocol produced the TCR libraries from 500 ng of total RNA. TCRdb called the reads again in MiXCR, with one record for every CDR3 protein. The data contain 150,000 to 200,000 distinct CDR3 sequences, 65% to 75% of them singletons. V was clipped by 5 bases and J by 3 bases; unmatched bases: 13. Germline loops: CDR1 SQVTM, CDR2 ANQGSEA. The CDR3 sequence is 15 residues long. The chain joins TRBV29-1 to TRBJ2-7, with 7 bases identical to TRBD2. The TCR originated in a pool of human donors in good health; the sample pools cells from several healthy donors. Sequencing input: naive CD4+ and CD8+ T cells sorted from blood, pooled from several donors. The DNA for the CDR3 is TGCAGCGTTCGTTGGTGGAGTGGACTAGTCTACGAGCAGTACTTC. This codes for CSVRWWSGLVYEQYF.